These 25 T cell receptor beta chains were all obtained from the same sample, sequenced in a study of T cell responses to AZD1222 COVID-19 vaccine. TCRdb's copy holds only in-frame clones and misses some; the assay was immunoSEQ multiplex PCR. The table includes 150,000 to 200,000 clones, approximately 90% detected once. The specimen was peripheral blood, collected 28 days after the second AZD1222 dose. The origin of the receptors is an adult who received the AZD1222 COVID-19 vaccine.

The chain couples TRBV19 to TRBJ1-1; D gene uncertain. The CDR3 spans 16 residues. Trimming removed 10 bases at V and 3 bases at J, with 24 bases between. Per germline, CDR1 LNHDA and CDR2 SQIVND (reference sequence). The CDR3 here is CATRTASARAYTEAFF. For the CDR3, the DNA is TGTGCCACGAGGACCGCGTCGGCCAGAGCTTACACTGAAGCTTTCTTT.

The chain joins TRBV5-1 to TRBJ1-2, with D unclear. Trimming removed 7 bases at V and 4 bases at J, with 11 bases between. Germline V gives CDR1 SGHRS, CDR2 YFSETQ. This CDR3 spans 12 amino acids. CDR3 in amino acids: CASGDGFYGYTF. Written as DNA, the CDR3 is TGCGCCAGCGGCGACGGATTCTATGGCTACACCTTC. Complete variable domain (other parts from reference TRBV5-1 and TRBJ1-2): KAGVTQTPRYLIKTRGQQVTLSCSPISGHRSVSWYQQTPGQGLQFLFEYFSETQRNKGNFPGRFSGRQFSNSRSEMNVSTLELGDSALYLCASGDGFYGYTFGSGTRLTVV.

This rearrangement joins TRBV5-4 to TRBJ1-3; possibly TRBD1 for D (6 bases). There are 15 residues in the CDR3. The V end lost 3 bases, the J end lost 2 bases, and 12 bases lay between the germline ends. Germline lookup yields CDR1 SGHNT and CDR2 YYREEE (reference sequence). The CDR3 nucleotides read TGTGCCAGCAGCTCGGGACACCTTCCTGGAAACACCATATATTTT. Translating it yields CASSSGHLPGNTIYF.

This clone appeared a single time. This chain connects TRBV19 to TRBJ1-5; no reliable D call. V lost 1 base, J lost 4 bases, and 5 bases lay in between. CDR1 and CDR2 from the germline V gene are LNHDA and SQIVND (reference sequence). The CDR3 loop spans 13 amino acids. The CDR3 sequence: CASSIGVNQPQHF. The DNA of the CDR3 is TGTGCCAGTAGTATAGGGGTTAATCAGCCCCAGCATTTT.

The rearrangement joins TRBV10-3 to TRBJ1-1; D not certain. Germline V gene sequence: CDR1 ENHRY, CDR2 SYGVKD. This CDR3 is built from 14 residues. V dropped 0 bases and J dropped 0 bases, with 5 bases sitting between them. Here the CDR3 DNA reads TGTGCCATCAGTGAGTCCAGTATGAACACTGAAGCTTTCTTT. The encoded protein is CAISESSMNTEAFF.

The chain combines TRBV18 with TRBJ2-2; D not certain. V gave up 5 bases and J gave up 4 bases, with 5 bases separating them. The CDR3 runs 12 residues. CDR1 and CDR2 from the germline V gene are KGHSH and LQKENI. The CDR3 bases are TGTGCCAGCTCATCCACCACCGGGGAGCTGTTTTTT. It codes for CASSSTTGELFF.

The chain combines TRBV19 with TRBJ1-2; a possible D gene is TRBD1 (5 bases). Trimming left V 0 bases short and J 4 bases short, with 15 bases between. The germline CDR1 and CDR2 sequences are LNHDA and SQIVND (reference sequence). This CDR3 region has 16 residues. The DNA for the CDR3 is TGTGCCAGTAGTATAGATCTATACGGGGCAGGCTATGGCTACACCTTC. It codes for CASSIDLYGAGYGYTF.

This chain uses TRBV14 with TRBJ2-7; D not certain. The CDR3 runs to 15 residues. The germline gives CDR1 SGHDN, CDR2 FVKESK. The V end was cut by 5 bases, the J end by 0 bases, with 14 bases between. The CDR3 reads CASSDTRVLSYEQYF. The CDR3 nucleotides read TGTGCCAGCAGCGATACCCGGGTCCTCTCCTACGAGCAGTACTTC.

This clone appeared a single time. The rearrangement joins TRBV30 to TRBJ1-1, with a tentative D call TRBD1 (5 bases). V was cut by 5 bases and J by 4 bases, with 17 bases left in between. The CDR3 has 14 residues. Germline lookup yields CDR1 GTSNPN and CDR2 SVGIG (reference sequence). Here the CDR3 reads CAWSPDRRGTEAFF. In DNA form, the CDR3 reads TGTGCCTGGTCCCCCGACAGAAGGGGCACTGAAGCTTTCTTT.

The chain couples TRBV7-8 to TRBJ1-5; 8 bases agree with TRBD1. This CDR3 region has 19 residues. The V segment lost 0 bases and the J segment 5 bases; nucleotides outside the gene matches: 15. The germline CDR1 and CDR2 sequences are SGHVS and FQNEAQ. CDR3 loop: CASSLALRGQAYLYQPQHF. The CDR3 nucleotides are TGTGCCAGCAGCTTAGCGTTACGGGGACAGGCATACCTCTATCAGCCCCAGCATTTT.

This chain links TRBV9 with TRBJ1-2; D uncertain. V was shortened by 3 bases and J by 0 bases, with 12 bases between the two germline ends. The CDR3 extends over 15 amino acids. The V gene's germline CDR1 is SGDLS and CDR2 YYNGEE. CDR3 in amino acids: CASSGRETSNYGYTF. For the CDR3, the DNA is TGTGCCAGCAGCGGGAGGGAGACTTCTAACTATGGCTACACCTTC.

CDR3 amino acids: CASSSGGWGAGTGELFF. CDR3 nucleotide sequence: TGTGCCAGCTCATCAGGGGGTTGGGGCGCGGGCACCGGGGAGCTGTTTTTT. The V and J genes are TRBV18 and TRBJ2-2; 7 bases align to TRBD1. The CDR3 has 17 residues. Losses at the gene ends were 5 bases for V and 4 bases for J; bases not matched to a gene: 13. CDR1 KGHSH and CDR2 LQKENI come from the germline V gene.

The chain carries TRBV6-5 and TRBJ1-2; unclear D gene. The CDR3 length is 13 residues. Germline V gene data show CDR1 as MNHEY and CDR2 as SVGAGI. The V end lost 2 bases, the J end lost 3 bases, and 7 bases lay between the germline ends. CDR3 protein: CASSYTEDYGYTF. In nucleotides, the CDR3 is TGTGCCAGCAGTTACACCGAAGACTATGGCTACACCTTC.

The V and J genes are TRBV19 and TRBJ1-5; D gene unclear. Trimming took 4 bases from V and 5 from J, leaving 6 bases between them. Germline-derived CDR1 and CDR2 are LNHDA and SQIVND (reference sequence). The CDR3 runs 12 residues. CDR3 bases: TGTGCCAGTAGTACCGGATATCAGCCCCAGCATTTT. This translates into CASSTGYQPQHF. The variable domain in full, with the rest retrieved from reference TRBV19 and TRBJ1-5, is DGGITQSPKYLFRKEGQNVTLSCEQNLNHDAMYWYRQDPGQGLRLIYYSQIVNDFQKGDIAEGYSVSREKKESFPLTVTSAQKNPTAFYLCASSTGYQPQHFGDGTRLSIL.

This sequence joins TRBV6-5 and TRBJ2-2; 9 bases map to TRBD1. Germline V gene lookup returns CDR1 MNHEY and CDR2 SVGAGI. V dropped 6 bases and J dropped 3; count of bases not matched to a gene: 2. The CDR3 is made up of 14 amino acids. CDR3 DNA: TGTGCCAGCAGGCGGGACAGGGACACCGGGGAGCTGTTTTTT. Amino acid sequence: CASRRDRDTGELFF.

The rearrangement links TRBV6-9 to TRBJ2-5; 7 positions agree with TRBD2. The trim removed 4 bases at V and 1 base at J, leaving 6 bases unmatched. CDR3 length: 15 residues. Germline CDR1 MNHGY, CDR2 SVAAGI. The CDR3 here is CASSSSGGIQETQYF. The CDR3 region has the DNA TGTGCCAGCAGTTCCTCGGGGGGAATCCAAGAGACCCAGTACTTC.

The chain combines TRBV7-2 with TRBJ2-7; a weak D match, TRBD1 (5 bases). Per the germline V gene, CDR1 is SGHTA and CDR2 is FQGNSA. Trimming removed 1 base from V and 3 bases from J, with 13 bases in between. The CDR3 covers 15 residues. The chain's CDR3 is CASSLGSGSLYEQYF. The CDR3 DNA sequence: TGTGCCAGCAGCTTAGGTTCAGGGTCTCTCTACGAGCAGTACTTC.

The chain employs TRBV6-5 and TRBJ1-1; D may be TRBD1 (5 bases). Germline loops: CDR1 MNHEY, CDR2 SVGAGI. V lost 6 bases, J lost 0 bases, and 14 bases lay in between. There are 15 residues in the CDR3. In DNA form, the CDR3 reads TGTGCCAGCAGACCCCGGGGGATATTGAACACTGAAGCTTTCTTT. It translates to CASRPRGILNTEAFF.

This chain connects TRBV12-3 or TRBV12-4 to TRBJ2-3; D uncertain. With 3 bases removed from V and 3 bases from J, the gap between germline ends came to 4 bases. This CDR3 is 12 amino acids long. The CDR3 sequence: CASSFGTDTQYF. As DNA, the CDR3 is TGTGCCAGCAGTTTTGGGACAGATACGCAGTATTTT.

The chain employs TRBV6-5 and TRBJ1-1, with D maybe TRBD1 (5 bases). The CDR3 is 11 amino acids. The V end lost 2 bases, the J end lost 9 bases, and 7 bases lay between the germline ends. Germline V gene lookup returns CDR1 MNHEY and CDR2 SVGAGI. CDR3 amino acids: CASSYGGKAFF. The CDR3 DNA reads as TGTGCCAGCAGTTACGGGGGGAAAGCTTTCTTT.

This chain joins TRBV7-8 and TRBJ1-2, with TRBD1 identical over 8 bases. Germline V CDR1 and CDR2: SGHVS, FQNEAQ. V lost 4 bases and J lost 3; bases outside the gene matches: 7. This CDR3 comprises 15 residues. CDR3 sequence: CASSYAGGNDYGYTF. The CDR3 DNA reads TGTGCCAGCAGCTACGCAGGGGGCAATGACTATGGCTACACCTTC.

The chain uses TRBV7-9 and TRBJ2-1; a possible D gene is TRBD1 (5 bases). The CDR3 is 19 amino acids. V was trimmed by 1 base and J by 2 bases, leaving 21 bases between them. Looked up from germline, CDR1 is SEHNR and CDR2 is FQNEAQ (reference sequence). Here the CDR3 reads CASSLEGPTLERTYNEQFF. The DNA of the CDR3 is TGTGCCAGCAGCTTAGAGGGGCCCACCCTCGAGAGAACCTACAATGAGCAGTTCTTC.

The chain links TRBV6-5 to TRBJ1-2, with 9 bases fitting TRBD1. Per the germline V gene, CDR1 is MNHEY and CDR2 is SVGAGI. After removal of 6 bases from V and 6 bases from J, the junction contained 8 bases not matched to a gene. CDR3 length: 14 residues. The CDR3 spells CASSPGQGTNGYTF. As DNA, the CDR3 is TGTGCCAGCAGCCCGGGACAGGGTACAAATGGCTACACCTTC.

This clone was recorded many times. This chain joins TRBV4-1 and TRBJ1-6; possibly TRBD1 for D (5 bases). Trimming pared 4 bases from V and 3 bases from J, leaving 13 bases between. The CDR3 has 16 amino acids. CDR1 is MGHRA and CDR2 is YSYEKL in the germline V gene. Here the CDR3 reads CASSPGTSNYNSPLHF. The CDR3 DNA is TGCGCCAGCAGCCCGGGGACGTCTAACTATAATTCACCCCTCCACTTT.

The chain carries TRBV27 and TRBJ1-5; D might be TRBD1 (5 bases). Trimming shortened V by 6 bases and J by 1 base, and 19 bases separated the two germline ends. This CDR3 spans 17 amino acids. CDR1 is MNHEY and CDR2 is SMNVEV in the germline V gene (reference sequence). CDR3 nucleotides: TGTGCCAGCAGCCCTGAATTGGGGGTGAGGAGCAATCAGCCCCAGCATTTT. It yields the protein CASSPELGVRSNQPQHF.